These 26 T cell receptor beta chains share one sample of origin, sequenced in a study of blood T cell repertoires in COVID-19. The assay was immunoSEQ multiplex PCR, and TCRdb's table has in-frame clones only and misses some. The data hold about 60,000 clones, with about 88% observed a single time. The sequenced sample consisted of peripheral blood. All receptors come from a human donor in a cohort sampled during active COVID-19.

The rearrangement joins TRBV20-1 to TRBJ1-3; D is ambiguous. This CDR3 has 11 amino acids. The germline gives CDR1 DFQATT, CDR2 SNEGSKA (reference sequence). V lost 2 bases and J 4 bases, leaving 3 bases between the germline ends. The CDR3 protein is CSARLGNTIYF. The CDR3 nucleotides read TGCAGTGCTAGACTCGGAAACACCATATATTTT.

V and J are TRBV30 and TRBJ2-7; a possible D gene is TRBD1 (6 bases). The ends were cut back, 3 bases at V and 7 bases at J, with 13 bases in the middle. The CDR3 is 12 residues long. Germline values: CDR1 GTSNPN, CDR2 SVGIG (reference sequence). CDR3 protein: CAWSPKGTEQYF. The CDR3 coding sequence is TGTGCCTGGAGCCCCAAAGGGACAGAGCAGTACTTC.

The chain joins TRBV11-2 to TRBJ1-2; 9 bases match TRBD1. The ends lost 6 bases at V and 5 bases at J; junction bases unmatched: 7. CDR3 length equals 14 residues. The germline gives CDR1 SGHAT, CDR2 FQNNGV. The CDR3 nucleotides are TGTGCCAGCAGTTTCCCGGGACAGGGTTATGGCTACACCTTC. It encodes CASSFPGQGYGYTF.

This chain links TRBV13 with TRBJ2-7; D is ambiguous. Deletions cut 5 bases from V and 4 bases from J, with 9 bases between. The CDR3 has 12 residues. Germline CDR1 PRHDT, CDR2 FYEKMQ (reference sequence). DNA for the CDR3: TGTGCCAGCAGCACTCAACGGTACGAGCAGTACTTC. Protein: CASSTQRYEQYF.

This clone came up a few times. The chain is built from TRBV6-2 or TRBV6-3 and TRBJ1-2; D might be TRBD1 (6 bases). V was cut by 6 bases and J by 6 bases, with 20 bases left in between. The CDR3 is 15 residues long. The V gene's germline CDR1 is MNHEY and CDR2 SVGEGT. This CDR3 reads CASRPTGQKSDGYTF. CDR3 nucleotides: TGTGCCAGCAGGCCTACGGGACAAAAGTCCGATGGCTACACCTTC.

The chain's CDR3 is CATSLGGAGSYNSPLHF. DNA for the CDR3: TGTGCCACCAGCCTCGGGGGGGCAGGATCCTATAATTCACCCCTCCACTTT. The chain carries TRBV15 and TRBJ1-6; maybe TRBD1 (6 bases). V shed 5 bases and J shed 1 base, with 15 bases lying between them. This CDR3 spans 17 amino acids. Looked up from germline, CDR1 is LNHNV and CDR2 is YYDKDF (reference sequence).

CDR3 coding DNA: TGCGCCAGAAAAACGGACCTCCGGGACAGCGAACCGAACACTGAAGCTTTCTTT. It specifies CARKTDLRDSEPNTEAFF. The chain uses TRBV10-1 and TRBJ1-1, with 7 nucleotides matching TRBD1. Losses at the gene ends were 9 bases for V and 1 base for J; bases not matched to a gene: 20. The CDR3 is 18 residues long. Germline CDR1 is WNHNN and CDR2 is SYGVQD (reference sequence).

The chain joins TRBV7-2 to TRBJ2-6; D call uncertain. This CDR3 comprises 14 residues. V lost 5 bases and J 1 base, leaving 6 bases between the germline ends. Germline lookup yields CDR1 SGHTA and CDR2 FQGNSA. For the CDR3, the DNA is TGTGCCAGCAGCCTCCGTTCTGGGGCCAACGTCCTGACTTTC. Amino acids: CASSLRSGANVLTF.

This rearrangement joins TRBV7-2 to TRBJ2-1, with D perhaps TRBD2 (6 bases). In germline, CDR1 is SGHTA, CDR2 FQGNSA. Trimming shortened V by 1 base and J by 12 bases, and 16 bases separated the two germline ends. CDR3 size: 14 residues. CDR3 residues: CASSLEAGTGPQFF. Here the CDR3 DNA reads TGTGCCAGCAGCTTAGAGGCGGGGACTGGACCGCAGTTCTTC. The full variable domain, with the rest looked up from reference TRBV7-2 and TRBJ2-1, is GAGVSQSPSNKVTEKGKDVELRCDPISGHTALYWYRQSLGQGLEFLIYFQGNSAPDKSGLPSDRFSAERTGGSVSTLTIQRTQQEDSAVYLCASSLEAGTGPQFFGPGTRLTVL.

V gene TRBV13 combines with J gene TRBJ2-6; D is perhaps TRBD2 (5 bases). The V and J ends lost 5 bases and 0 bases respectively, with 8 bases between them. Germline V CDR1 and CDR2: PRHDT, FYEKMQ (reference sequence). CDR3 length: 15 residues. DNA of the CDR3: TGTGCCAGCAGCCAGGACTCCTCTGGGGCCAACGTCCTGACTTTC. Translated, it gives CASSQDSSGANVLTF.

The chain recombines TRBV19 with TRBJ2-1; TRBD2 agrees at 8 bases. There are 15 residues in the CDR3. Germline V gene data show CDR1 as LNHDA and CDR2 as SQIVND (reference sequence). Trimming cost V 1 base and J 8 bases; bases outside gene matches: 7. The CDR3 DNA follows: TGTGCCAGTAGTATAGCTGGACTAGCAAGCCATGAGCAGTTCTTC. It is translated as CASSIAGLASHEQFF. Full variable domain (outside the CDR3, taken from reference TRBV19 and TRBJ2-1): DGGITQSPKYLFRKEGQNVTLSCEQNLNHDAMYWYRQDPGQGLRLIYYSQIVNDFQKGDIAEGYSVSREKKESFPLTVTSAQKNPTAFYLCASSIAGLASHEQFFGPGTRLTVL.

The chain joins TRBV11-2 to TRBJ2-7, with D possibly being TRBD2 (6 bases). The germline CDR1 and CDR2 sequences are SGHAT and FQNNGV. The V end was cut by 7 bases, the J end by 3 bases, with 19 bases between. The CDR3 extends over 15 amino acids. The CDR3: CASTATTGGLYEQYF. The CDR3 DNA reads TGTGCCAGCACCGCTACAACCGGGGGACTCTACGAGCAGTACTTC.

This clone was observed a single time. The chain couples TRBV19 to TRBJ2-7; 12 positions match TRBD2. The ends lost 5 bases at V and 4 bases at J; junction bases unmatched: 9. The CDR3 extends over 16 amino acids. Germline V gene sequence: CDR1 LNHDA, CDR2 SQIVND (reference sequence). The CDR3 region has the DNA TGTGCCAGTAGTGTCGGACTAGCGGGATTAGGTTACGAGCAGTACTTC. It yields the protein CASSVGLAGLGYEQYF.

The chain recombines TRBV21-1 with TRBJ1-5; the table's TRBD1 call for D was not verified on the DNA. TRBV21-1 is reported as a pseudogene. This CDR3 has 15 residues. The CDR3 DNA reads as TGTGCCAGCAGAAAGGACGGACAACCGAATCAGCCCCAGCATTTT. This codes for CASRKDGQPNQPQHF.

This chain links TRBV5-6 with TRBJ2-7, with a possible D match to TRBD1 (5 bases). The CDR3 has 12 amino acids. The germline CDR1 and CDR2 sequences are SGHDT and YYEEEE. The V end was cut by 3 bases, the J end by 4 bases, with 8 bases between. CDR3 sequence (DNA): TGTGCCAGCAGCTCGGACAATTACGAGCAGTACTTC. Translated: CASSSDNYEQYF.

This sequence joins TRBV12-3 or TRBV12-4 and TRBJ2-7, with D unclear. The CDR3 has 12 amino acids. Between the trimmed V and J ends, which lost 1 base and 4 bases, there was a span of 5 bases. Written as DNA, the CDR3 is TGTGCCAGCAGTTTAGTCTCTTACGAGCAGTACTTC. Translating it yields CASSLVSYEQYF.

V is TRBV19 and J is TRBJ2-1; 14 bases map to TRBD2. CDR1 is LNHDA and CDR2 is SQIVND in the germline V gene (reference sequence). Losses at the gene ends were 1 base for V and 7 bases for J; bases not matched to a gene: 6. The CDR3 spans 17 residues. The CDR3 nucleotides read TGTGCCAGTAGTATAGCCCTGGGACTAGCGGGAGTTAATGAGCAGTTCTTC. Translating gives CASSIALGLAGVNEQFF. The complete variable domain, with remaining parts taken from reference TRBV19 and TRBJ2-1, reads DGGITQSPKYLFRKEGQNVTLSCEQNLNHDAMYWYRQDPGQGLRLIYYSQIVNDFQKGDIAEGYSVSREKKESFPLTVTSAQKNPTAFYLCASSIALGLAGVNEQFFGPGTRLTVL.

The rearrangement links TRBV6-4 to TRBJ2-3, with 12 bases that match TRBD2. Germline loops: CDR1 MRHNA, CDR2 SNTAGT. V was pared by 0 bases and J by 6 bases, with 1 base of the junction left unmatched. CDR3 length: 15 residues. The CDR3 sequence: CASSDSGLAGDTQYF. The CDR3 nucleotides read TGTGCCAGCAGTGACTCTGGACTAGCGGGGGATACGCAGTATTTT.

The rearrangement uses TRBV7-6 and TRBJ2-2; D not certain. CDR3 length: 18 amino acids. Germline V gives CDR1 SGHVS, CDR2 FNYEAQ. Trimming shortened V by 2 bases and J by 2 bases, and 18 bases separated the two germline ends. CDR3 DNA sequence: TGTGCCAGCAGCTTATCTCCCCCTACCGCTATAAACACCGGGGAGCTGTTTTTT. Its protein product is CASSLSPPTAINTGELFF.

The rearrangement joins TRBV6-1 to TRBJ2-3; 11 bases agree with TRBD2. J was trimmed by 4 bases and V by 2 bases; bases with no gene match: 11. Germline CDR1 MNHNS, CDR2 SASEGT. The CDR3 extends over 18 amino acids. DNA of the CDR3: TGTGCCAGCAGTGAACCCCTGACTAGCGGGATAAATTCAGATACGCAGTATTTT. Translating it yields CASSEPLTSGINSDTQYF.

The rearrangement uses TRBV29-1 and TRBJ1-4; weak D call: TRBD1 (5 bases). V lost 6 bases, J lost 1 base, and 12 bases lay in between. CDR1 and CDR2 (germline): SQVTM, ANQGSEA. This CDR3 is 14 amino acids long. CDR3 sequence reads: CSVGAQGTNEKLFF. DNA of the CDR3: TGCAGCGTCGGAGCTCAGGGAACTAATGAAAAACTGTTTTTT.

This chain joins TRBV29-1 and TRBJ2-7, with a tentative D call TRBD1 (6 bases). The V end was cut by 4 bases, the J end by 2 bases, with 12 bases between. In germline, CDR1 is SQVTM, CDR2 ANQGSEA. CDR3 size: 13 residues. CDR3 sequence: CSVGRGTTYEQYF. CDR3 bases: TGCAGCGTTGGAAGGGGGACAACCTACGAGCAGTACTTC.

The rearrangement links TRBV4-1 to TRBJ1-2, with D maybe TRBD1 (6 bases). The CDR3 runs 15 residues. Germline values: CDR1 MGHRA, CDR2 YSYEKL. V lost 0 bases, J lost 6 bases, and 14 bases lay in between. CDR3 sequence (DNA): TGCGCCAGCAGCCAAGAAAACAGGGTGGGAGATGGCTACACCTTC. It encodes CASSQENRVGDGYTF.

This clone appeared a single time. The chain links TRBV28 to TRBJ1-5, with D maybe TRBD1 (5 bases). Trimming shortened V by 3 bases and J by 6 bases, and 12 bases separated the two germline ends. The CDR3 is 14 amino acids. Germline V gives CDR1 MDHEN, CDR2 SYDVKM. The DNA of the CDR3 is TGTGCCAGCAGTTTTTATACGGGGGGTCAGCCCCAGCATTTT. Its translation is CASSFYTGGQPQHF.

The chain recombines TRBV2 with TRBJ1-2, with TRBD1 identical over 9 bases. J gave up 7 bases and V 1 base, and 4 bases lay outside the gene matches. The germline gives CDR1 SNHLY, CDR2 FYNNEI. CDR3 length equals 14 residues. DNA for the CDR3: TGTGCCAGCAGTGAAGAGGGACAGGGTATTGGCTACACCTTC. It specifies CASSEEGQGIGYTF.

The DNA of the CDR3 is TGTGCCAGCAGCTTAGCGGCTAGCGGGGGGTACACAGATACGCAGTATTTT. Amino acid sequence: CASSLAASGGYTDTQYF. The chain links TRBV7-9 to TRBJ2-3; TRBD2 matches at 11 bases. V gave up 0 bases and J gave up 2 bases; unmatched junction bases: 4. This CDR3 comprises 17 residues. Germline V gene data show CDR1 as SEHNR and CDR2 as FQNEAQ (reference sequence).